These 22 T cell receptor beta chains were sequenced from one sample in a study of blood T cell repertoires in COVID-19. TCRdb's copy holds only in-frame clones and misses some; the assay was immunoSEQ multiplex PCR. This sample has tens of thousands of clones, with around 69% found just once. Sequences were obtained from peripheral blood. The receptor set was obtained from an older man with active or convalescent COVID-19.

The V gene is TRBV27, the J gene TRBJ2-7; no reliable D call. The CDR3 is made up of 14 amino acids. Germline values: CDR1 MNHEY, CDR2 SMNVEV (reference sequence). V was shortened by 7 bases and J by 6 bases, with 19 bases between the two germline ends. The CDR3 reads CASKSRSLGPEQYF. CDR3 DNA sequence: TGTGCCAGCAAATCGCGGAGCTTGGGTCCCGAGCAGTACTTC.

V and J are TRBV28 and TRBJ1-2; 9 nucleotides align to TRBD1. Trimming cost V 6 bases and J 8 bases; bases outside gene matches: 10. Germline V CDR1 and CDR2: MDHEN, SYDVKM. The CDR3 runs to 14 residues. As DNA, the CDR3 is TGTGCCAGCAGCAACCCCGGGACAGGGATCGGCTACACCTTC. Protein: CASSNPGTGIGYTF.

The CDR3 DNA follows: TGTGCCAGCAGCAGCACGGGACACCCCACCGGGGAGCTGTTTTTT. Translating gives CASSSTGHPTGELFF. V usage is TRBV6-5 and J usage is TRBJ2-2; D may be TRBD1 (6 bases). V was pared by 6 bases and J by 4 bases, with 15 bases between. This CDR3 comprises 15 residues. From germline, CDR1 is MNHEY and CDR2 SVGAGI.

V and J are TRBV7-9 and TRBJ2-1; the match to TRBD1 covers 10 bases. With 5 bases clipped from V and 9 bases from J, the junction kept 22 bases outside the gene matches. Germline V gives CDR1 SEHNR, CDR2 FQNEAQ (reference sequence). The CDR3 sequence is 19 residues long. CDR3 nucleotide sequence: TGTGCCAGCAGCCAAGACAGGGGGCGCGGGAGACCGTCACGTGGTGAGCAGTTCTTC. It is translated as CASSQDRGRGRPSRGEQFF.

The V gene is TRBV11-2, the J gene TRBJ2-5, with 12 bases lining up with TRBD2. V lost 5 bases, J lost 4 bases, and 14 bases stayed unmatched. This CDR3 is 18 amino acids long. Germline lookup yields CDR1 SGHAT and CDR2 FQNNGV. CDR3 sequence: CASSPPFLGLAGIETQYF. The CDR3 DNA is TGTGCCAGCAGCCCACCCTTTCTCGGACTAGCGGGGATAGAGACCCAGTACTTC. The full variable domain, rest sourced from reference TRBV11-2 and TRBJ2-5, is EAGVAQSPRYKIIEKRQSVAFWCNPISGHATLYWYQQILGQGPKLLIQFQNNGVVDDSQLPKDRFSAERLKGVDSTLKIQPAKLEDSAVYLCASSPPFLGLAGIETQYFGPGTRLLVL.

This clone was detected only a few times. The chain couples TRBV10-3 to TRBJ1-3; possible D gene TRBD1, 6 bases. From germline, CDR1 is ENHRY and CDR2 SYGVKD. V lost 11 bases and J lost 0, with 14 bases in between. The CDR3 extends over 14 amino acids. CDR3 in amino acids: CAARTVASGNTIYF. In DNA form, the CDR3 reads TGTGCCGCCCGGACAGTGGCCTCTGGAAACACCATATATTTT.

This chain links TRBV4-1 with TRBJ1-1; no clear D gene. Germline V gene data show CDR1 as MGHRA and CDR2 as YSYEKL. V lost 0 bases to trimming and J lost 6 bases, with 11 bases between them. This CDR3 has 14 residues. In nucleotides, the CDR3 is TGCGCCAGCAGCCAAGATCGGGTGAGGGCTGAAGCTTTCTTT. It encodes CASSQDRVRAEAFF.

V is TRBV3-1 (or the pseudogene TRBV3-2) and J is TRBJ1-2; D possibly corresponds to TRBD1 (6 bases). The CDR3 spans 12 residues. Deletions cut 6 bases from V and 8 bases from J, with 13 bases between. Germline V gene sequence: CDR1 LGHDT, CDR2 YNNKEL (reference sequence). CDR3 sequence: CASSQQGIGYTF. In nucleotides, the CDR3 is TGTGCCAGCAGTCAACAGGGCATAGGCTACACCTTC.

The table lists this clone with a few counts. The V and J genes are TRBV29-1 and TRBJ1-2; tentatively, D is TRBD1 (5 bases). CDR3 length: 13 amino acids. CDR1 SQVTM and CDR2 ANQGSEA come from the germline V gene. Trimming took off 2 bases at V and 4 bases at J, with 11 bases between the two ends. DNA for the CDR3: TGCAGCGTTGAAATACCGGGGGGCTATGGCTACACCTTC. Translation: CSVEIPGGYGYTF.

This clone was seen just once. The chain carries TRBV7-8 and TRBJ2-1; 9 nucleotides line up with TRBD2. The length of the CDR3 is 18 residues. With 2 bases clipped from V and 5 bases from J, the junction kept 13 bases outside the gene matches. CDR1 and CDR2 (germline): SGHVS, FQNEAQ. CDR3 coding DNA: TGTGCCAGCAGCTTAAGGAGGGGGGTGCTAGCGGGGAACAATGAGCAGTTCTTC. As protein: CASSLRRGVLAGNNEQFF.

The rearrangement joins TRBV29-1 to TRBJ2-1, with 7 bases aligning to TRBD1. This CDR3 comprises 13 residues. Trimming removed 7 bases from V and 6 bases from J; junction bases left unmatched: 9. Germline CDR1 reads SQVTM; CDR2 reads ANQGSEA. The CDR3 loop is CSADRVWGNEQFF. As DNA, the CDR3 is TGCAGCGCCGACAGGGTGTGGGGCAATGAGCAGTTCTTC.

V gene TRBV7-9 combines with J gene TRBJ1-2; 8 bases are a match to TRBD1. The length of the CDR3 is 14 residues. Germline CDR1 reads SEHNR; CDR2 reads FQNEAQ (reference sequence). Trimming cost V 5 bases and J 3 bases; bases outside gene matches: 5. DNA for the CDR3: TGTGCCAGCAGCAGGGGACAGGAGGACTATGGCTACACCTTC. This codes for CASSRGQEDYGYTF.

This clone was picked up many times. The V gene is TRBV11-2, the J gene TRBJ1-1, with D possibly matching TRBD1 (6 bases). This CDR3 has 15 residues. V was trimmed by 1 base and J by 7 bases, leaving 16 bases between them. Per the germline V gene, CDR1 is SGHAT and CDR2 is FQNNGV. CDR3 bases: TGTGCCAGCAGCTTAGCGGGGCAGGGGATCGGTGAAGCTTTCTTT. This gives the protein CASSLAGQGIGEAFF. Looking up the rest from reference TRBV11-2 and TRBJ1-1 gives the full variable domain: EAGVAQSPRYKIIEKRQSVAFWCNPISGHATLYWYQQILGQGPKLLIQFQNNGVVDDSQLPKDRFSAERLKGVDSTLKIQPAKLEDSAVYLCASSLAGQGIGEAFFGQGTRLTVV.

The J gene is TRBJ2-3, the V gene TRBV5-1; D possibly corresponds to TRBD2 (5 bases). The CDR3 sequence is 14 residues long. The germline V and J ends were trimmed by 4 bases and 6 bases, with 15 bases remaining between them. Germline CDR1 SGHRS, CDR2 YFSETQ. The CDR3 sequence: CASSPRTDGDTQYF. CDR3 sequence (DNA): TGCGCCAGCAGCCCCCGGACTGATGGGGATACGCAGTATTTT.

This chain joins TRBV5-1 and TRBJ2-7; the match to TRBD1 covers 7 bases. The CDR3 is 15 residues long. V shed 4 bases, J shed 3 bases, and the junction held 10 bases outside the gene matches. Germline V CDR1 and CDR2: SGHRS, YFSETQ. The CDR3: CASSKGQYSLYEQYF. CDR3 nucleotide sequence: TGCGCCAGCAGCAAGGGACAGTATAGTCTCTACGAGCAGTACTTC.

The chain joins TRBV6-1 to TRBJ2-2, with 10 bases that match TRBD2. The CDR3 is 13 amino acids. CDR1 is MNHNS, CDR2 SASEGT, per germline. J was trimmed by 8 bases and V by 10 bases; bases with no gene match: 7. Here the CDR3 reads CAIKAGGKGELFF. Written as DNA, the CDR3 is TGTGCCATCAAAGCGGGGGGGAAAGGGGAGCTGTTTTTT.

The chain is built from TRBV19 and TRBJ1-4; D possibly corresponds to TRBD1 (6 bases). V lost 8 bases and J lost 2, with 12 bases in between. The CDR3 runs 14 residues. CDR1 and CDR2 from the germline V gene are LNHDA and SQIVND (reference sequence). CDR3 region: CASHTGRTNEKLFF. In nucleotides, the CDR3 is TGTGCCAGTCATACAGGGCGGACTAATGAAAAACTGTTTTTT.

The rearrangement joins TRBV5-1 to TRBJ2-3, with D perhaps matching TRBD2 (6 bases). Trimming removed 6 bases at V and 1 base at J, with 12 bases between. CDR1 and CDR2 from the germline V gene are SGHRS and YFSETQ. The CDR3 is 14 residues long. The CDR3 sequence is CASNLGGGTDTQYF. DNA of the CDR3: TGCGCCAGCAACCTGGGAGGCGGCACAGATACGCAGTATTTT.

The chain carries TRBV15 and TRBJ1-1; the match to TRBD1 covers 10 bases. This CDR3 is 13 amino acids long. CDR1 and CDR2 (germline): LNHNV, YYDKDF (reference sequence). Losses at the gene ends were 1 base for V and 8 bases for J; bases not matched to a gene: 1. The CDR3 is CATSRGQGAEAFF. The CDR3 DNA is TGTGCCACCAGCAGAGGACAGGGGGCAGAAGCTTTCTTT. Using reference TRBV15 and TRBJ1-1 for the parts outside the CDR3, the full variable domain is DAMVIQNPRYQVTQFGKPVTLSCSQTLNHNVMYWYQQKSSQAPKLLFHYYDKDFNNEADTPDNFQSRRPNTSFCFLDIRSPGLGDTAMYLCATSRGQGAEAFFGQGTRLTVV.

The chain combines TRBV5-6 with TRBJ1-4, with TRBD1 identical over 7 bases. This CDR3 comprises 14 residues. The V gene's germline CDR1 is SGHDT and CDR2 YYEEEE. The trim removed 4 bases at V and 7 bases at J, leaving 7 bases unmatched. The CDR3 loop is CASSRDSTPEKLFF. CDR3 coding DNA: TGTGCCAGCAGCCGGGACAGCACTCCTGAAAAACTGTTTTTT. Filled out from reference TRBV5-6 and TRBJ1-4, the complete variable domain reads DAGVTQSPTHLIKTRGQQVTLRCSPKSGHDTVSWYQQALGQGPQFIFQYYEEEERQRGNFPDRFSGHQFPNYSSELNVNALLLGDSALYLCASSRDSTPEKLFFGSGTQLSVL.

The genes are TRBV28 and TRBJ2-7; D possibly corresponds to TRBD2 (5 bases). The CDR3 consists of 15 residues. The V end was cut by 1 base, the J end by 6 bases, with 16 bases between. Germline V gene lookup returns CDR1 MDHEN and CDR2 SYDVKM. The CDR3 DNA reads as TGTGCCAGCAGTTTATTTTTGGAAGGGAGCAGCGAGCAGTACTTC. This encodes CASSLFLEGSSEQYF.

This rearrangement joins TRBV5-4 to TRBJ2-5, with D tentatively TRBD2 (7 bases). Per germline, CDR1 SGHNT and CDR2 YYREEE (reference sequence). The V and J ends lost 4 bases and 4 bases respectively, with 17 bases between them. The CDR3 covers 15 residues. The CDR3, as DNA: TGTGCCAGCAGCCTCGAGGGGGGGGGAATAGAGACCCAGTACTTC. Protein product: CASSLEGGGIETQYF.